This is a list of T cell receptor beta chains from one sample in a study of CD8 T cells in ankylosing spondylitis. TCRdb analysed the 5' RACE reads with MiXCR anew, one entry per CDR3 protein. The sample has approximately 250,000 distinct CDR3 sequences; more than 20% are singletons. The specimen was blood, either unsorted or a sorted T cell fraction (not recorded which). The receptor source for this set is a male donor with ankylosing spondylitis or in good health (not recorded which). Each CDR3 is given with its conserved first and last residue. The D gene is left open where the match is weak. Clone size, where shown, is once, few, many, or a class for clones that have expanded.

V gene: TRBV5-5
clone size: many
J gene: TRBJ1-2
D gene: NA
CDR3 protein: CASSLGVPDGYGYTF
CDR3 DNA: TGTGCCAGCAGCTTAGGAGTACCGGACGGATATGGCTACACCTTC

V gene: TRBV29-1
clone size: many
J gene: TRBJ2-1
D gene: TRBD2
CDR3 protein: CSVARTSGNNEQFF
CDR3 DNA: TGCAGCGTTGCCAGGACTAGCGGTAACAATGAGCAGTTCTTC

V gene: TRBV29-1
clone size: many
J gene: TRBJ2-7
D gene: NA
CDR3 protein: CSVGFIHEQYF
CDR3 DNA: TGCAGCGTTGGGTTCATCCACGAGCAGTACTTC

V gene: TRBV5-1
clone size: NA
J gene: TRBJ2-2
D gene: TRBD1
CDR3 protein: CASSLDQGAERELFF
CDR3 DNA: TGCGCCAGCAGCTTGGATCAGGGGGCGGAAAGGGAGCTGTTTTTT

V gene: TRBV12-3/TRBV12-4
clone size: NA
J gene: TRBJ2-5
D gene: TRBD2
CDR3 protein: CASSLCIRLAGLWGTQYF
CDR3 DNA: TGTGCCAGCAGTTTGTGTATCCGCCTAGCGGGGCTTTGGGGGACCCAGTACTTC

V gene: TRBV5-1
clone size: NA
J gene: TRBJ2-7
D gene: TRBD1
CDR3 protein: CASSPGTGNEQYF
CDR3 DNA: TGCGCCAGCAGCCCGGGGACAGGGAACGAGCAGTACTTC

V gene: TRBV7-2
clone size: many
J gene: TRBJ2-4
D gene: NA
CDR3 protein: CASSLGGVGKNIQYF
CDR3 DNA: TGTGCCAGCAGCTTAGGGGGGGTAGGGAAAAACATTCAGTACTTC

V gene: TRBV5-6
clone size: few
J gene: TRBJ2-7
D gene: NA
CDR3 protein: CASSLGTRYYEQYF
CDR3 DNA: TGTGCCAGCAGCTTGGGGACGAGATACTACGAGCAGTACTTC

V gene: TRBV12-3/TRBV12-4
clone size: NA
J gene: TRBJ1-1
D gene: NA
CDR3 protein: CASSFRGGRTEAFF
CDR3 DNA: TGTGCCAGCAGTTTCAGGGGAGGGAGGACTGAAGCTTTCTTT

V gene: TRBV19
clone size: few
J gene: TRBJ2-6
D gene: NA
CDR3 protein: CASWGRGSYSGANVLTF
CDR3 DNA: TGTGCCAGTTGGGGCCGGGGATCCTACTCTGGGGCCAACGTCCTGACTTTC

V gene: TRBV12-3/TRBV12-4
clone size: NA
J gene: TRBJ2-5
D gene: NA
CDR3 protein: CASSSRPETQYF
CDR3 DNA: TGTGCCAGCAGTTCCAGACCAGAGACCCAGTACTTC

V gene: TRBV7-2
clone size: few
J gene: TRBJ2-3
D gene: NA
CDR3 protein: CASNPWGAGTDTQYF
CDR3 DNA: TGTGCCAGCAACCCGTGGGGGGCTGGCACAGATACGCAGTATTTT

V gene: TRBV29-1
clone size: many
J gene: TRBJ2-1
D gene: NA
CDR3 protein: CSVDGGPEQFF
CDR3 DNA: TGCAGCGTTGATGGGGGGCCTGAGCAGTTCTTC

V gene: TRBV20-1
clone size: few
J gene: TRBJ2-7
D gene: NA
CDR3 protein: CSASEGGAAFEQYF
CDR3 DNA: TGCAGTGCTAGTGAGGGGGGGGCCGCTTTCGAGCAGTACTTC

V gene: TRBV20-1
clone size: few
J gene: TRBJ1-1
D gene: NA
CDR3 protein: CSARVPGIGEAFF
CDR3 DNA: TGCAGTGCTAGAGTTCCGGGGATTGGTGAAGCTTTCTTT

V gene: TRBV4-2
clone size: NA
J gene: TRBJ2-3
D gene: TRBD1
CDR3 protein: CASSPQGAATDTQYF
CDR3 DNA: TGTGCCAGCAGCCCCCAGGGGGCTGCGACAGATACGCAGTATTTT

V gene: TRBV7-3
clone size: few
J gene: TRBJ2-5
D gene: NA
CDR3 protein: CASSLTAGRRSYRETQYF
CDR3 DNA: TGTGCCAGCAGCTTAACGGCAGGGAGAAGAAGCTACCGAGAGACCCAGTACTTC

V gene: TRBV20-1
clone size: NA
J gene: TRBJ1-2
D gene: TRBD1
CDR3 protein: CSAPTGGGGYGYTF
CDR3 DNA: TGCAGTGCTCCTACAGGGGGCGGAGGCTATGGCTACACCTTC

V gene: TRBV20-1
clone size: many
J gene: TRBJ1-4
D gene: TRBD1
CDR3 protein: CSAGGQGGEKLFF
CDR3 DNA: TGCAGTGCTGGGGGGCAGGGGGGAGAAAAACTGTTTTTT

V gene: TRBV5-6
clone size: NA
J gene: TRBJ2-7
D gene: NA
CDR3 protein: CASSPWNAYEQYF
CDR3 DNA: TGTGCCAGCAGCCCCTGGAATGCCTACGAGCAGTACTTC

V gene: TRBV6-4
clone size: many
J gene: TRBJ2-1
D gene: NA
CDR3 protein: CASPDERPSVGNEQFF
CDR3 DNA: TGTGCCAGCCCAGACGAAAGACCCTCTGTTGGAAATGAGCAGTTCTTC

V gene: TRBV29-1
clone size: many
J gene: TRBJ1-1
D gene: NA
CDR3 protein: CSVDQSEAFF
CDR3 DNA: TGCAGCGTTGATCAGTCTGAAGCTTTCTTT